A selection of T cell receptor beta chains follows, all from one sample in a study of beta chain features in type 1 diabetes. Only in-frame clones appear in the TCRdb table, and some are missing; sequencing was by immunoSEQ multiplex PCR. The sample consists of 140,000 or so clones, about a tenth of them appearing once. Sequenced input: central memory CD4+ T cells from blood. These receptors all stem from a man aged 18 to 29 in good health. Both conserved end residues are part of each CDR3. D genes are given only for firm matches. Not every row has a clone size; where given, it reads once, few, many or a size class.

v_call	d_call	clone_size	j_call	cdr3_nt	cdr3_aa
TRBV5-6	.	.	TRBJ1-2	TGTGCCAGCAGCTTGGCCATGCCCGGGAGGTATGGCTACACCTTC	CASSLAMPGRYGYTF
TRBV6-4	TRBD1	.	TRBJ2-3	TGTGCCAGCAGTGACTCACGGACAGGGGCAGATACGCAGTATTTT	CASSDSRTGADTQYF
TRBV9	TRBD2	.	TRBJ2-7	TGTGCCAGCAGCCCCCGACTAGCGGGGTTAAACGAGCAGTACTTC	CASSPRLAGLNEQYF
TRBV15	TRBD1	.	TRBJ1-5	TGTGCCACCAGCAGAGGGAACCGGGACAGGGGGCCCCAGCATTTT	CATSRGNRDRGPQHF
TRBV19	.	few	TRBJ2-5	TGTGCCCGACCTCCCGTGGGGCCAAAGAAAGAGACCCAGTACTTC	CARPPVGPKKETQYF
TRBV7-9	TRBD2	few	TRBJ2-3	TGTGCCAGCAGCCCACTAGCGGGGGGCCGGGGTAGCACAGATACGCAGTATTTT	CASSPLAGGRGSTDTQYF
TRBV7-9	.	.	TRBJ2-5	TGTGCCAGCAGCTCCCGCTTAGCGCAAGTGGGAGAGACCCAGTACTTC	CASSSRLAQVGETQYF
TRBV29-1	TRBD1	few	TRBJ2-7	TGCAGCGTCGGCACAGGGGTCCACGAGCAGTACTTC	CSVGTGVHEQYF
TRBV28	.	many	TRBJ1-6	TGTGCCAGCAGACCCGAGGGTGAGGGATCACCCCTCCACTTT	CASRPEGEGSPLHF
TRBV5-4	.	.	TRBJ2-2	TGTGCCAGCAGCTTGGGAACCGGGACGAACACCGGGGAGCTGTTTTTT	CASSLGTGTNTGELFF
TRBV4-2	TRBD2	few	TRBJ2-6	TGTGCCAGCAGCCAAGACGGAGCGGGAGCTTCTGGGGCCAACGTCCTGACTTTC	CASSQDGAGASGANVLTF
TRBV7-7	.	.	TRBJ2-7	TGTGCCAGCAGTCCTACGGGGGATTACGGCTCCGAGCAGTACTTC	CASSPTGDYGSEQYF
TRBV7-9	.	.	TRBJ1-3	TGTGCCAGCACCCTGGCGGGAACTGGAAACACCATATATTTT	CASTLAGTGNTIYF
TRBV5-6	TRBD1	.	TRBJ1-2	TGTGCCAGCAGCCCCGGGACAGGGGGGGACTATGGCTACACCTTC	CASSPGTGGDYGYTF
TRBV7-2	TRBD2	.	TRBJ2-3	TGTGCCAGCACCCAGCGACTAGCGGGGGGCCGGGGGGATACGCAGTATTTT	CASTQRLAGGRGDTQYF
TRBV6-5	TRBD1	many	TRBJ1-6	TGTGCCAGCAGTTCTGGGACAGGTCAGGTTTCACCCCTCCACTTT	CASSSGTGQVSPLHF
TRBV19	.	.	TRBJ1-1	TGTGCCAGTAGTCTCAGAAACACTGAAGCTTTCTTT	CASSLRNTEAFF
TRBV7-2	TRBD2	few	TRBJ2-1	TGTGCCAGCAGCGCATCTAGGACTAGCGGTTCCCACAATGAGCAGTTCTTC	CASSASRTSGSHNEQFF
TRBV7-2	TRBD2	few	TRBJ2-7	TGTGCCAGCAGCTTGAGGACTAGCGGCTCCTACGAGCAGTACTTC	CASSLRTSGSYEQYF
TRBV4-1	.	few	TRBJ1-1	TGCGCCAGCAGCCCCCGAGGGGGCACTGAAGCTTTCTTT	CASSPRGGTEAFF
TRBV5-1	.	.	TRBJ1-5	TGCGCCAGCAGCTTGACAGGGAATCAGCCCCAGCATTTT	CASSLTGNQPQHF
TRBV6-6	.	.	TRBJ2-7	TGTGCCAGCAGCAGGGACAGGACTAGCTCCTACGAGCAGTACTTC	CASSRDRTSSYEQYF
TRBV6-5	.	.	TRBJ1-1	TGTGCCAGCAGTTATTACGGTAAAGCTTTCTTT	CASSYYGKAFF
TRBV18	TRBD1	.	TRBJ2-7	TGTGCCAGCTCTACCGGGACAGTTATTTACGAGCAGTACTTC	CASSTGTVIYEQYF
TRBV18	.	.	TRBJ1-1	TGTGCCAGCTCACCTAGGAACACTGAAGCTTTCTTT	CASSPRNTEAFF
TRBV12-5	.	many	TRBJ2-2	TGTGCTAGTGGTTTGTCCGGGGACGGGGAGCTGTTTTTT	CASGLSGDGELFF
TRBV7-2	TRBD2	.	TRBJ2-5	TGTGCCAGCAGCTTCTACGGGGGGGACCAAGAGACCCAGTACTTC	CASSFYGGDQETQYF
TRBV2	TRBD1	.	TRBJ1-5	TGTGCCAGCAGTGAGGACGGACAGGGGAGTAATCAGCCCCAGCATTTT	CASSEDGQGSNQPQHF
TRBV6-1	.	.	TRBJ1-2	TGTGCCAGCAGCAACAAGGAGGGCTATGGCTACACCTTC	CASSNKEGYGYTF
TRBV6-1	.	few	TRBJ2-3	TGTGCCAGCAGACAGACAGCTCTCACAGATACGCAGTATTTT	CASRQTALTDTQYF
TRBV5-1	.	few	TRBJ1-5	TGCGCCAGCAGCTTAGGGGGGGGCAGCAATCAGCCCCAGCATTTT	CASSLGGGSNQPQHF
TRBV7-2	.	.	TRBJ2-1	TGTGCCAGCAGCTTAGCACAATACAATGAGCAGTTCTTC	CASSLAQYNEQFF
TRBV14	.	few	TRBJ2-3	TGTGCCAGCAGCCAAGATAGATTGGGCACAGATACGCAGTATTTT	CASSQDRLGTDTQYF
TRBV6-5	.	.	TRBJ1-5	TGTGCCAGCAGTTCGGAGGATCAGCCCCAGCATTTT	CASSSEDQPQHF
TRBV4-1	.	many	TRBJ1-5	TGCGCCAGCAGCCAGGCAGGGGCGACGGGGCCCCAGCATTTT	CASSQAGATGPQHF
TRBV4-3	.	.	TRBJ1-5	TGCGCCAGCAGCCAAGATACCGCGGGCGGGTTTAGCAATCAGCCCCAGCATTTT	CASSQDTAGGFSNQPQHF
TRBV15	.	few	TRBJ2-1	TGTGCCACCAGCAGAGTCCGACAGGTTAATGAGCAGTTCTTC	CATSRVRQVNEQFF
TRBV6-6	TRBD1	few	TRBJ1-5	TGTGCCAGCAGTCCGACAGGGTTGGATCAGCCCCAGCATTTT	CASSPTGLDQPQHF
TRBV7-9	TRBD1	few	TRBJ1-4	TGTGCCAGCAGCAGGGACAGCGTCAATGAAAAACTGTTTTTT	CASSRDSVNEKLFF
TRBV5-5	TRBD1	few	TRBJ2-5	TGTGCCAGCAGTCGCGACAGGGTGGAGACCCAGTACTTC	CASSRDRVETQYF
TRBV5-1	.	.	TRBJ1-4	TGCGCCACGAGGAGGACAACTAATGAAAAACTGTTTTTT	CATRRTTNEKLFF
TRBV7-9	.	once	TRBJ2-1	TGTGCCAGCAGCTTAGAACAAGCCATTCGAGGGCTGTTAGAGCAGTTCTTC	CASSLEQAIRGLLEQFF
TRBV4-3	.	.	TRBJ1-4	TGCGCCAGCAGCCGCCCCCAACAAGCAACTAATGAAAAACTGTTTTTT	CASSRPQQATNEKLFF
TRBV4-2	TRBD1	.	TRBJ2-7	TGTGCCAGCAGCCAAACCCCGGGGCAGGGGGCCTCCGAGCAGTACTTC	CASSQTPGQGASEQYF